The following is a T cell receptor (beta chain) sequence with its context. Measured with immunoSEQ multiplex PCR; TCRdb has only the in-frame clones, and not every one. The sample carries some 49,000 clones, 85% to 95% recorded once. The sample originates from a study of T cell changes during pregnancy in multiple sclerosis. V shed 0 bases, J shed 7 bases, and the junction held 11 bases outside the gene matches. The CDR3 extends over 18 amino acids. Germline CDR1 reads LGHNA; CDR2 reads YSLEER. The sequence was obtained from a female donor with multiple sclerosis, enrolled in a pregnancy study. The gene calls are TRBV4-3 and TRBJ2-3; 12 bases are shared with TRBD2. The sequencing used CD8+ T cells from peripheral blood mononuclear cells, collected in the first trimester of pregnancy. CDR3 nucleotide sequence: TGCGCCAGCAGCCAAGAGGGGACTAGCGGGCCCCGCGGGAATACGCAGTATTTT. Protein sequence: CASSQEGTSGPRGNTQYF.